This section outlines one TCR beta chain sequence together with its context. Its antigen is as yet unknown. Repertoires were generated with immunoSEQ multiplex PCR, while TCRdb's copy carries only in-frame clones and drops some. Here the sample spans 20,000 to 30,000 clones, 78% being singletons. This record belongs to a study of cytotoxic CD8 clonotypes in ibrutinib-treated CLL. Study findings and constraints: A difference in sampling times existed between sustained-remission and progressing patients. Clonality showed a rise at ibrutinib response that reversed toward baseline at progression.

The clonotype originates from a human donor with chronic lymphocytic leukemia. The sequences come from PBMCs, collected before ibrutinib treatment.

CDR3 residues: CASSLGAREFEKTQYF. The CDR3 DNA sequence: TGTGCCAGCAGCTTAGGTGCGCGGGAGTTCGAAAAGACCCAGTACTTC. The chain recombines TRBV7-2 with TRBJ2-5; TRBD2 matches 7 bases. The V gene end was trimmed by 1 base and the J gene end by 6 bases; junction bases not matched to a gene: 11. CDR3 length equals 16 residues. The germline V gene encodes CDR1 SGHTA and CDR2 FQGNSA.